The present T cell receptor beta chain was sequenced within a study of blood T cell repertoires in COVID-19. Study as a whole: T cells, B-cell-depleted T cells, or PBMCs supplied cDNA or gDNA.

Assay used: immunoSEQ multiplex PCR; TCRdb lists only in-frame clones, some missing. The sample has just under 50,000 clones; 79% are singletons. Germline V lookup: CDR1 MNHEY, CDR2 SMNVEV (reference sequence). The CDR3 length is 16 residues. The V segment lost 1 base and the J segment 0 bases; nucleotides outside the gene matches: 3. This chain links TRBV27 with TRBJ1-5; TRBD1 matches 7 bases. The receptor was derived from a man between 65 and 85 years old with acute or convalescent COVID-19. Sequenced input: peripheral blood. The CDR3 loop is CASSLYGTDSNQPQHF. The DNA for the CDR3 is TGTGCCAGCAGTTTATACGGGACAGATAGCAATCAGCCCCAGCATTTT.